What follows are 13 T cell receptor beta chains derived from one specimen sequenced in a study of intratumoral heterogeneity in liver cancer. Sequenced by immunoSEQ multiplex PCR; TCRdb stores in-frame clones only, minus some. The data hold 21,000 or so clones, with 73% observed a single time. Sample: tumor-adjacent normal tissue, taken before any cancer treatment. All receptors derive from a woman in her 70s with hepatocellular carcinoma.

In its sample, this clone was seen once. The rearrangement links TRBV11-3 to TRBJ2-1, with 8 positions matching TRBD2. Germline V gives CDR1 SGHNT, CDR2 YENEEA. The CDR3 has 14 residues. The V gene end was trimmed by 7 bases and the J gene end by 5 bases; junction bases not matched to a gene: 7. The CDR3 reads CASTRGGANNEQFF. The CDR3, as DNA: TGTGCCAGCACCCGGGGGGGGGCAAACAATGAGCAGTTCTTC.

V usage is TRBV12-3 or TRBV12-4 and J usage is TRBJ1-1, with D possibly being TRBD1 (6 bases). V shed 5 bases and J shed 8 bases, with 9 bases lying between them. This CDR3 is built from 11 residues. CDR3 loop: CASSKTGEAFF. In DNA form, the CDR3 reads TGTGCCAGCAGTAAAACAGGGGAAGCTTTCTTT.

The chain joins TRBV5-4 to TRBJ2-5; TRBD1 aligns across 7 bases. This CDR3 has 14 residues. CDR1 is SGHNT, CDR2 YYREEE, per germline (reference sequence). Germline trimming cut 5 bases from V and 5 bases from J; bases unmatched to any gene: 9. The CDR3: CASRHRGGMETQYF. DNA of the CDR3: TGTGCCAGCAGGCACAGGGGTGGAATGGAGACCCAGTACTTC.

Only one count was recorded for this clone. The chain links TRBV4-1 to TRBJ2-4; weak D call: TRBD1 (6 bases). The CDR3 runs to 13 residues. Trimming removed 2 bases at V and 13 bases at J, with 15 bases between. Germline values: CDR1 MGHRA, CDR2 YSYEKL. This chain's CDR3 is CASSQIGQLRQYF. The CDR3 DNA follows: TGCGCCAGCAGCCAAATCGGACAGCTCCGACAGTACTTC.

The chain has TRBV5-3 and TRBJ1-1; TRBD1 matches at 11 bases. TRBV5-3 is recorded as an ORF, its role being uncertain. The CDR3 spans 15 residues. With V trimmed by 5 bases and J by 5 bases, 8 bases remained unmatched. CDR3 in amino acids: CARRRDRGYETEAFF. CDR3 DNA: TGTGCCAGAAGACGGGACAGGGGGTACGAGACTGAAGCTTTCTTT.

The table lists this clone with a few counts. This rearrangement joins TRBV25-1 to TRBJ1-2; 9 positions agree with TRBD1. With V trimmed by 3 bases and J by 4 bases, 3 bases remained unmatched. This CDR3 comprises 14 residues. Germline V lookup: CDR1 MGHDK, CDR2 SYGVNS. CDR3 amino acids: CASSDTGGGYGYTF. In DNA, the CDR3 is TGTGCCAGCAGTGACACAGGGGGCGGCTATGGCTACACCTTC.

The CDR3 region is CAITQADYNEQFF. CDR3 DNA sequence: TGTGCCATCACCCAGGCTGACTACAATGAGCAGTTCTTC. The chain recombines TRBV10-3 with TRBJ2-1; D is ambiguous. The ends were cut back, 7 bases at V and 3 bases at J, with 10 bases in the middle. The CDR3 length is 13 residues. The V gene's germline CDR1 is ENHRY and CDR2 SYGVKD.

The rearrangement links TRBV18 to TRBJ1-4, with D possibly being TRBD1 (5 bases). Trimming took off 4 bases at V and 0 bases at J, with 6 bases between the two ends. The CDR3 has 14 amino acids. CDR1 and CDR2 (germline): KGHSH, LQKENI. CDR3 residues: CASSRQSTNEKLFF. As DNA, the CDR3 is TGTGCCAGCTCACGACAGTCAACTAATGAAAAACTGTTTTTT.

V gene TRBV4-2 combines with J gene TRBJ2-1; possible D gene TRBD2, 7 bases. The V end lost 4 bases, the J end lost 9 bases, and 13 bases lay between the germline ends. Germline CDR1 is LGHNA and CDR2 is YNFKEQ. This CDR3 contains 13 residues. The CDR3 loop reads CASSPTRGAEQFF. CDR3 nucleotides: TGTGCCAGCAGCCCTACTCGGGGGGCTGAGCAGTTCTTC.

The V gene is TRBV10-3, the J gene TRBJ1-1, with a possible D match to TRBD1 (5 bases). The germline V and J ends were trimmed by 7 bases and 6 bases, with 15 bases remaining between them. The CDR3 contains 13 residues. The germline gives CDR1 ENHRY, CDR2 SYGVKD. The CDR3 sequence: CAITDRGLAEAFF. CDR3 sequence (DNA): TGTGCCATCACCGACCGGGGGTTGGCTGAAGCTTTCTTT.

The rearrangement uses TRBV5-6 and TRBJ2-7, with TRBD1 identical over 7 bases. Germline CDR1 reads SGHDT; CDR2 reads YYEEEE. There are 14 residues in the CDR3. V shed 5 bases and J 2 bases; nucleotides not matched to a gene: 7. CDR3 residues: CASRRTGQAYEQYF. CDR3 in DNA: TGTGCCAGCAGACGCACCGGACAGGCCTACGAGCAGTACTTC.

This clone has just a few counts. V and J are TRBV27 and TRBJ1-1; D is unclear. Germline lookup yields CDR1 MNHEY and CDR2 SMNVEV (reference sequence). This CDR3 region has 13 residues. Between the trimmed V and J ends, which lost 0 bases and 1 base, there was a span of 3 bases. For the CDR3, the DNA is TGTGCCAGCAGTTTATCCAGGAACACTGAAGCTTTCTTT. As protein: CASSLSRNTEAFF.

The CDR3 nucleotides are TGTGCCAGCAGTTATAAGCCGGGACAGGGGGAGACCCAGTACTTC. Protein: CASSYKPGQGETQYF. The V gene is TRBV6-5, the J gene TRBJ2-5, with TRBD1 matching over 10 bases. CDR1 and CDR2 from the germline V gene are MNHEY and SVGAGI. The CDR3 is 15 amino acids. Trimming removed 3 bases from V and 5 bases from J; junction bases left unmatched: 6.